The 29 T cell receptor beta chains presented below share a single source sample, sequenced in a study of cytomegalovirus exposure and HLA in healthy donors. PCR primers comprised 60 Vbeta and 13 Jbeta primers. This table comes from immunoSEQ multiplex PCR, and its TCRdb copy is limited to in-frame clones, with some not included. Among over 150,000 clones listed, approximately 80% were seen once. The sample was PBMCs. The receptors originated from a man in his late teens or twenties in good health and CMV-seropositive.

This clone was detected only once. This chain uses TRBV6-1 with TRBJ2-7; TRBD2 aligns across 9 bases. The CDR3 runs 14 residues. From germline, CDR1 is MNHNS and CDR2 SASEGT. The J segment lost 0 bases and the V segment lost 10 bases, leaving 7 bases of the junction unmatched. The CDR3 reads CAIHSGSLSYEQYF. The CDR3 nucleotides are TGTGCCATACATAGCGGGAGCCTCTCCTACGAGCAGTACTTC.

This rearrangement joins TRBV6-5 to TRBJ1-1, with a possible D match to TRBD1 (5 bases). The CDR3 covers 15 residues. CDR1 MNHEY and CDR2 SVGAGI come from the germline V gene. The germline V and J ends were trimmed by 0 bases and 7 bases, with 15 bases remaining between them. CDR3 region: CASSYSAGVTLEAFF. CDR3 coding DNA: TGTGCCAGCAGTTACTCGGCGGGGGTAACTCTTGAAGCTTTCTTT.

This sequence joins TRBV27 and TRBJ1-6; D remains unclear. The germline V and J ends were trimmed by 5 bases and 0 bases, with 20 bases remaining between them. This CDR3 contains 19 residues. The germline V gene has CDR1 MNHEY and CDR2 SMNVEV (reference sequence). The CDR3 DNA reads TGTGCCAGCAGTCCTAAAGTTAATTGGTTAAGCTCCTATAATTCACCCCTCCACTTT. Translating gives CASSPKVNWLSSYNSPLHF.

The chain is built from TRBV7-9 and TRBJ1-2, with D possibly TRBD1 on 6 matching bases. This CDR3 has 15 amino acids. V was pared by 5 bases and J by 8 bases, with 21 bases between. Per germline, CDR1 SEHNR and CDR2 FQNEAQ (reference sequence). CDR3 nucleotide sequence: TGTGCCAGCAGCCCCACGAAGACAGGTTTTGGAGGCTACACCTTC. It translates to CASSPTKTGFGGYTF.

The V call is TRBV19, the J call TRBJ1-1; D not certain. Germline V gene data show CDR1 as LNHDA and CDR2 as SQIVND (reference sequence). V lost 3 bases to trimming and J lost 0 bases, with 11 bases between them. CDR3 length: 15 residues. The CDR3: CASSIDRSMNTEAFF. The CDR3 nucleotides read TGTGCCAGTAGTATTGATCGGTCTATGAACACTGAAGCTTTCTTT.

The chain links TRBV13 to TRBJ2-3; D perhaps matches TRBD1 (5 bases). The CDR3 is 16 amino acids. CDR1 is PRHDT, CDR2 FYEKMQ, per germline (reference sequence). Trimming took 1 base from V and 5 from J, leaving 16 bases between them. This chain's CDR3 is CASSLAQSSGIDTQYF. The DNA for the CDR3 is TGTGCCAGCAGCTTAGCCCAATCCTCAGGGATAGATACGCAGTATTTT.

The chain recombines TRBV9 with TRBJ2-2, with 11 positions matching TRBD2. Germline V gene lookup returns CDR1 SGDLS and CDR2 YYNGEE. J lost 4 bases, V lost 2 bases, and 4 bases had no gene match. The CDR3 is 16 amino acids. CDR3 DNA: TGTGCCAGCAGCGTTAGCGGGGGGGCTGTCACCGGGGAGCTGTTTTTT. It yields the protein CASSVSGGAVTGELFF.

This chain links TRBV11-2 with TRBJ2-7; 14 positions agree with TRBD2. The junction had 7 bases not matched to a gene; V was cut back by 1 base and J by 5 bases. The CDR3 extends over 17 amino acids. CDR1 SGHAT and CDR2 FQNNGV come from the germline V gene. The CDR3: CASSLGGLAGDVDEQYF. CDR3 nucleotide sequence: TGTGCCAGCAGCTTAGGGGGACTAGCGGGAGACGTTGACGAGCAGTACTTC.

The V gene is TRBV5-8, the J gene TRBJ1-1; a weak D match, TRBD1 (5 bases). Trimming stripped 7 bases from V and 1 base from J, with 17 bases between. Germline CDR1 is SGHTS and CDR2 is YDEGEE. This CDR3 comprises 15 residues. CDR3 coding DNA: TGTGCCAGCGGGATAGGGGTAAGAAGGAACACTGAAGCTTTCTTT. Translating gives CASGIGVRRNTEAFF.

The chain employs TRBV5-6 and TRBJ2-1; 12 nucleotides match TRBD2. The CDR3 length is 18 residues. Germline CDR1 is SGHDT and CDR2 is YYEEEE. Trimming removed 3 bases from V and 9 bases from J; junction bases left unmatched: 16. CDR3 region: CASSWRTSGTIPTIEQFF. In DNA form, the CDR3 reads TGTGCCAGCAGCTGGAGGACTAGCGGGACGATTCCTACAATTGAGCAGTTCTTC.

The sample holds one count of this clone. The chain couples TRBV9 to TRBJ2-5, with D perhaps TRBD2 (6 bases). Germline-derived CDR1 and CDR2 are SGDLS and YYNGEE. The V and J ends lost 4 bases and 1 base respectively, with 8 bases between them. The CDR3 spans 13 residues. The CDR3: CASSLAFQETQYF. CDR3 nucleotide sequence: TGTGCCAGCAGCCTAGCGTTCCAAGAGACCCAGTACTTC.

In regard to this clone: This likely reflects a read error, since a far larger clone is one base away. CDR3 in amino acids: CASNYSLNYGYTF. The CDR3 coding sequence is TGTGCCAGCAATTACTCCCTCAACTATGGCTACACCTTC. The chain employs TRBV6-6 and TRBJ1-2; unclear D gene. From germline, CDR1 is MNHNY and CDR2 SVGAGI (reference sequence). This CDR3 is built from 13 residues.

The chain couples TRBV2 to TRBJ1-6; D is uncertain. V was trimmed by 5 bases and J by 10 bases, leaving 12 bases between them. Germline lookup yields CDR1 SNHLY and CDR2 FYNNEI. This CDR3 is 13 amino acids long. CDR3 DNA sequence: TGTGCCAGCAGTCTAGGACTAGGGTCACCCCTCCACTTT. It yields the protein CASSLGLGSPLHF.

A note on this clone: This same CDR3 is encoded by further DNA sequences in the sample. The CDR3 DNA is TGTGCCAGCAGCTTAAGGGCAGGGAGGAGCTCCTACGAGCAGTACTTC. Its protein is CASSLRAGRSSYEQYF. The chain has TRBV7-9 and TRBJ2-7, with D possibly being TRBD2 (6 bases). The germline V and J ends were trimmed by 2 bases and 0 bases, with 14 bases remaining between them. The CDR3 totals 16 residues. CDR1 is SEHNR and CDR2 is FQNEAQ in the germline V gene (reference sequence).

The chain employs TRBV2 and TRBJ2-5; D is possibly TRBD2 (5 bases). The CDR3 covers 14 residues. V lost 1 base, J lost 2 bases, and 8 bases lay in between. Germline values: CDR1 SNHLY, CDR2 FYNNEI. In DNA, the CDR3 is TGTGCCAGCAGTGAAGGACGGGAACAAGAGACCCAGTACTTC. Residues: CASSEGREQETQYF.

This sequence joins TRBV27 and TRBJ2-5; no definite D call. TRBJ2-7 explains the end of the DNA better; the J call may be wrong. Germline loops: CDR1 MNHEY, CDR2 SMNVEV (reference sequence). This CDR3 has 11 amino acids. The CDR3 spells CASSTKYEQYF. The CDR3, as DNA: TGTGCCAGCAGTACCAAGTACGAGCAGTACTTC.

The J gene is TRBJ2-1, the V gene TRBV11-2, with TRBD1 matching 10 bases. Germline lookup yields CDR1 SGHAT and CDR2 FQNNGV. The trim removed 4 bases at V and 7 bases at J, leaving 10 bases unmatched. This CDR3 spans 16 amino acids. The CDR3 loop is CASSSQGQGNRNEQFF. The CDR3 nucleotides read TGTGCCAGCAGCTCCCAGGGACAGGGGAATAGGAATGAGCAGTTCTTC. Based on the CDR3 plus reference TRBV11-2 and TRBJ2-1, the full variable domain is EAGVAQSPRYKIIEKRQSVAFWCNPISGHATLYWYQQILGQGPKLLIQFQNNGVVDDSQLPKDRFSAERLKGVDSTLKIQPAKLEDSAVYLCASSSQGQGNRNEQFFGPGTRLTVL.

The chain joins TRBV11-2 to TRBJ1-1; 9 bases map to TRBD1. Looked up from germline, CDR1 is SGHAT and CDR2 is FQNNGV. Trimming took 5 bases from V and 3 from J; bases not matched to a gene: 4. The CDR3 extends over 14 amino acids. For the CDR3, the DNA is TGTGCCAGCAGCGTACAGGGGGCGGACACTGAAGCTTTCTTT. Translating it yields CASSVQGADTEAFF.

This chain links TRBV29-1 with TRBJ1-1; D is ambiguous. V was trimmed by 2 bases and J by 2 bases, leaving 6 bases between them. The germline gives CDR1 SQVTM, CDR2 ANQGSEA. The CDR3 extends over 12 amino acids. Here the CDR3 DNA reads TGCAGCGTTGAACAGACTAACACTGAAGCTTTCTTT. This encodes CSVEQTNTEAFF.

This clone appeared a few times. The chain recombines TRBV7-7 with TRBJ1-4, with TRBD1 identical over 7 bases. V trimming: 1 base; J trimming: 7 bases; junction bases outside the gene matches: 12. The CDR3 totals 17 residues. Per the germline V gene, CDR1 is SSHAT and CDR2 is FNYEAQ (reference sequence). The CDR3 DNA reads as TGTGCCAGCAGCTTAGGCCCCGTAGGGGACAGCGCTGAAAAACTGTTTTTT. Its translation: CASSLGPVGDSAEKLFF. Full variable domain (outside the CDR3, taken from reference TRBV7-7 and TRBJ1-4): GAGVSQSPRYKVTKRGQDVTLRCDPISSHATLYWYQQALGQGPEFLTYFNYEAQPDKSGLPSDRFSAERPEGSISTLTIQRTEQRDSAMYRCASSLGPVGDSAEKLFFGSGTQLSVL.

This clone was counted between two and nine times. Its ends do not fully match the called genes, so a read error is possible. The chain joins TRBV7-9 to TRBJ2-6; weak D call: TRBD1 (6 bases). This CDR3 region has 18 residues. From germline, CDR1 is SEHNR and CDR2 FQNEAQ (reference sequence). CDR3 DNA: TGTGCCAGCAGCTTCTCTCCAGGGGCGAACTCTGGGGCCAACGGCCTGACTTTC. Translation gives CASSFSPGANSGANGLTF.

V gene TRBV7-2 combines with J gene TRBJ1-1; D gene uncertain. V was trimmed by 1 base and J by 5 bases, leaving 14 bases between them. This CDR3 region has 15 residues. Germline V gene data show CDR1 as SGHTA and CDR2 as FQGNSA. Written as DNA, the CDR3 is TGTGCCAGCAGCTTAGATAATAGGCGAGGGACTGAAGCTTTCTTT. Its translation is CASSLDNRRGTEAFF. The full variable domain, with the rest looked up from reference TRBV7-2 and TRBJ1-1, is GAGVSQSPSNKVTEKGKDVELRCDPISGHTALYWYRQSLGQGLEFLIYFQGNSAPDKSGLPSDRFSAERTGGSVSTLTIQRTQQEDSAVYLCASSLDNRRGTEAFFGQGTRLTVV.

The chain uses TRBV6-5 and TRBJ2-7, with TRBD2 matching over 8 bases. Trimming cost V 7 bases and J 2 bases; bases outside gene matches: 7. Germline V gene lookup returns CDR1 MNHEY and CDR2 SVGAGI. The CDR3 sequence is 14 residues long. The CDR3 here is CASNRGTRTYEQYF. Written as DNA, the CDR3 is TGTGCCAGCAATAGAGGGACTAGAACCTACGAGCAGTACTTC.

The chain joins TRBV6-1 to TRBJ2-1; 7 bases line up with TRBD1. Germline CDR1 reads MNHNS; CDR2 reads SASEGT. The CDR3 loop spans 15 amino acids. V was pared by 6 bases and J by 0 bases, with 5 bases of the junction left unmatched. This chain's CDR3 is CASRQQGSSYNEQFF. In DNA form, the CDR3 reads TGTGCCAGCAGACAACAGGGGAGCTCCTACAATGAGCAGTTCTTC.

Details on this clone: Other DNA sequences within the sample encode an identical CDR3. The chain combines TRBV2 with TRBJ2-3; D may be TRBD2 (6 bases). This CDR3 region has 13 residues. Trimming pared 6 bases from V and 9 bases from J, leaving 16 bases between. Per germline, CDR1 SNHLY and CDR2 FYNNEI. The CDR3 DNA reads as TGTGCCAGCAGGGGGCTAACGGGAGAGACGCAGTATTTT. It specifies CASRGLTGETQYF.

The chain has TRBV5-5 and TRBJ1-2, with 10 bases fitting TRBD1. Trimming at V came to 4 bases and at J to 3 bases, leaving 3 bases not matched to a gene. This CDR3 spans 14 amino acids. Germline values: CDR1 SGHKS, CDR2 YYEKEE (reference sequence). The CDR3 DNA follows: TGTGCCAGCAGCGTGGGACAGGGGCACTATGGCTACACCTTC. It yields the protein CASSVGQGHYGYTF.

In its sample, this clone was seen once. The V and J genes are TRBV10-1 and TRBJ2-7; TRBD1 is a possible D gene (5 bases). Germline V gives CDR1 WNHNN, CDR2 SYGVQD (reference sequence). V was clipped by 3 bases and J by 2 bases, with 11 bases between them. This CDR3 comprises 14 residues. The CDR3 protein is CASSDSDKAYEQYF. CDR3 in DNA: TGCGCCAGCAGTGATTCGGACAAAGCCTACGAGCAGTACTTC.

In this sample, this clone turned up a few times. The chain links TRBV19 to TRBJ2-1; tentative D call: TRBD2 (5 bases). The CDR3 runs 16 residues. Germline values: CDR1 LNHDA, CDR2 SQIVND (reference sequence). Trimming left V 5 bases short and J 0 bases short, with 14 bases between. In DNA form, the CDR3 reads TGTGCCAGTAGTCGGGTTAGCGCAAGCTCCTACAATGAGCAGTTCTTC. Translation gives CASSRVSASSYNEQFF.

The chain combines TRBV4-1 with TRBJ2-1, with TRBD1 matching over 7 bases. V shed 8 bases, J shed 10 bases, and the junction held 17 bases outside the gene matches. The CDR3 has 15 amino acids. Germline V gene data show CDR1 as MGHRA and CDR2 as YSYEKL. CDR3 nucleotide sequence: TGCGCCAGCGGATACCCGGTTAGACGAGGGGGCGAGCAGTTCTTC. Translating gives CASGYPVRRGGEQFF.